The 5 T cell receptor beta chains in this list originate from one sample, sequenced in a study of CD8 T cells in Susac syndrome. Random hexamers primed reverse transcription of 0.5 to 1 ug RNA. TCRdb re-called the immunoSEQ multiplex PCR reads with MiXCR, one entry per CDR3 protein. The table includes around 200,000 distinct CDR3 sequences, about 95% detected once. Material for sequencing was CD4+ T cells from PBMCs. These receptors all stem from a human donor with Susac syndrome.

This chain uses TRBV5-1 with TRBJ2-5; no clear D. Germline CDR1 is SGHRS and CDR2 is YFSETQ. The CDR3 is 14 amino acids. Trimming left V 7 bases short and J 1 base short, with 14 bases between. This CDR3 reads CASRASGAQETQYF. The CDR3 nucleotides are TGCGCCAGCCGCGCCTCGGGCGCCCAAGAGACCCAGTACTTC.

The genes are TRBV7-9 and TRBJ1-3; D might be TRBD1 (6 bases). Trimming shortened V by 5 bases and J by 0 bases, and 17 bases separated the two germline ends. This CDR3 spans 17 amino acids. CDR1 and CDR2 (germline): SEHNR, FQNEAQ (reference sequence). For the CDR3, the DNA is TGTGCCAGCAGCCTATACAGGGTTGAAGTCTCTGGAAACACCATATATTTT. Its protein is CASSLYRVEVSGNTIYF.

The chain has TRBV20-1 and TRBJ2-2, with TRBD2 matching over 10 bases. The CDR3 is made up of 14 amino acids. Germline V lookup: CDR1 DFQATT, CDR2 SNEGSKA (reference sequence). V gave up 6 bases and J gave up 8 bases; unmatched junction bases: 9. The CDR3 bases are TGCAGTGCGCTCCCTAGCGGGGGCAGGGGGGAGCTGTTTTTT. Translated, it gives CSALPSGGRGELFF.

This sequence joins TRBV20-1 and TRBJ2-7; TRBD2 aligns across 10 bases. The V segment lost 5 bases and the J segment 1 base; nucleotides outside the gene matches: 8. CDR1 DFQATT and CDR2 SNEGSKA come from the germline V gene (reference sequence). The CDR3 loop spans 15 amino acids. DNA of the CDR3: TGCAGTGCTCAGGGACTAGCGCTGCAATCCTACGAGCAGTACTTC. Its translation: CSAQGLALQSYEQYF.

V and J are TRBV20-1 and TRBJ1-5, with D possibly TRBD1 on 6 matching bases. CDR1 and CDR2 (germline): DFQATT, SNEGSKA (reference sequence). Trimming took off 1 base at V and 7 bases at J, with 14 bases between the two ends. The CDR3 covers 14 residues. This CDR3 reads CSARGNRVGQPQHF. The CDR3 nucleotides read TGCAGTGCTAGAGGGAACAGGGTTGGACAGCCCCAGCATTTT.